This T cell receptor (beta chain) was identified in a study of blood T cell repertoires in COVID-19. Study background: PBMCs, B-cell-depleted T cells, or T cells provided the cDNA or gDNA that made up the material.

Sequencing used immunoSEQ multiplex PCR; TCRdb keeps in-frame clones, though not all of them. Here the sample spans 250,000 to 400,000 clones, about 92% being singletons. Categorization into cohorts depended on clinical history that participants reported. For recovered donors of Cohort 3, there were two negative PCRs, clearance, or symptom resolution. CDR3 length equals 16 residues. The sample comprised PBMCs or T cells enriched from blood (not recorded which). The clonotype originates from a man between 60 and 75 years old who had recovered from COVID-19. V is TRBV21-1 and J is TRBJ2-7; TRBD1, as called in the table, went unchecked against the DNA. TRBV21-1 is tagged as a pseudogene. In DNA form, the CDR3 reads TGTGCCAGCAGGAGAACCAAGGGCAGGGGGGCCTACGAGCAGTACTTC. Its protein is CASRRTKGRGAYEQYF.